This T cell receptor (beta chain) was sequenced for a study of shared clonotypes between healthy human individuals. Study-level findings and limits: Generally, estimated richness proved larger in naive subsets than it did in memory subsets. When naive CD4 clonotypes were compared across four donors, 4% to 5.5% were shared.

Per the study methods: ImmunoSEQ only sent back junction sequences with no quality scores, so filtering was done differently. The method was immunoSEQ multiplex PCR; TCRdb's version includes in-frame clones alone and lacks a portion of them. V and J calls and clone size are given by that table; D and trimming were obtained from the DNA. The sample lists some 800,000 clones, 85% to 95% seen once, with around 24% in the top ten. Terminally differentiated effector memory CD45RA+ cells were excluded by CCR7 positive selection of CD45RO-negative cells. Adult Caucasians living in Nashville, Tennessee made up all of the donors. The V and J ends lost 10 bases and 0 bases, in that order; junction bases with no gene match: 11. CDR3 size: 16 residues. Germline V gene lookup returns CDR1 SNHLY and CDR2 FYNNEI. Comment on this clone: Its antigen is unidentified.

This clonotype originated in a man aged 30-40 years in good health. The chain uses TRBV2 and TRBJ2-2; TRBD2 aligns across 7 bases. The specimen sequenced was naive CD8+ T cells sorted from blood. CDR3 residues: CATILRESTNTGELFF. CDR3 bases: TGTGCCACCATCTTGCGGGAGAGTACGAACACCGGGGAGCTGTTTTTT.